These T cell receptor beta chains were read from a single sample in a study of ipilimumab plus nivolumab after autologous stem cell transplantation. Sequencing was performed with immunoSEQ multiplex PCR; in TCRdb, only in-frame clones are kept and a portion is missing. The profile covers 15,000 to 20,000 clones, with around 85% appearing a single time and roughly 35% taken by the ten largest. The sequences come from PBMCs, collected in a trial of ipilimumab plus nivolumab as post-transplant consolidation. The receptors shown here come from a male donor with diffuse large B-cell lymphoma. The CDR3 runs from the conserved cysteine through the conserved F or W. The D gene is left open where the match is weak. Part of the rows lack a size; the others show once, few, many or a class for expanded clones.

v_call: TRBV29-1; j_call: TRBJ1-2; clone_size: -; d_call: TRBD1; cdr3_aa: CSVGGRGYSGYGYTF; cdr3_nt: TGCAGCGTTGGTGGCAGGGGGTATAGCGGCTATGGCTACACCTTC
v_call: TRBV5-1; j_call: TRBJ1-2; clone_size: few; d_call: -; cdr3_aa: CASSSGNANYGYTF; cdr3_nt: TGCGCCAGCAGCTCAGGGAATGCTAACTATGGCTACACCTTC
v_call: TRBV5-6; j_call: TRBJ2-1; clone_size: few; d_call: -; cdr3_aa: CASSLASKQFF; cdr3_nt: TGTGCCAGCAGCTTGGCGTCTAAGCAGTTCTTC
v_call: TRBV14; j_call: TRBJ1-1; clone_size: -; d_call: -; cdr3_aa: CASTSNMNTEAFF; cdr3_nt: TGTGCCAGCACCAGCAACATGAACACTGAAGCTTTCTTT
v_call: TRBV5-6; j_call: TRBJ2-1; clone_size: -; d_call: TRBD2; cdr3_aa: CASRSGGAYNEQFF; cdr3_nt: TGTGCCAGCAGGAGCGGGGGGGCTTACAATGAGCAGTTCTTC
v_call: TRBV7-9; j_call: TRBJ2-3; clone_size: -; d_call: -; cdr3_aa: CASSLGGLVKEGDTQYF; cdr3_nt: TGTGCCAGCAGCTTAGGGGGACTGGTAAAAGAGGGAGATACGCAGTATTTT
v_call: TRBV9; j_call: TRBJ2-3; clone_size: -; d_call: -; cdr3_aa: CASSLAVSDTQYF; cdr3_nt: TGTGCCAGCAGCCTTGCGGTCTCAGATACGCAGTATTTT
v_call: TRBV12-5; j_call: TRBJ2-5; clone_size: -; d_call: TRBD2; cdr3_aa: CASGSGGVETQYF; cdr3_nt: TGTGCTAGTGGTTCGGGGGGAGTGGAGACCCAGTACTTC
v_call: TRBV9; j_call: TRBJ2-7; clone_size: -; d_call: TRBD2; cdr3_aa: CASSVGSGTSMYEQYF; cdr3_nt: TGTGCCAGCAGCGTAGGGTCCGGGACTAGCATGTACGAGCAGTACTTC
v_call: TRBV4-2; j_call: TRBJ2-7; clone_size: -; d_call: -; cdr3_aa: CASSQDNIGGGDEQYF; cdr3_nt: TGTGCCAGCAGCCAAGATAACATCGGCGGAGGGGACGAGCAGTACTTC
v_call: TRBV2; j_call: TRBJ1-6; clone_size: -; d_call: -; cdr3_aa: CASSEAPGTYSPLHF; cdr3_nt: TGTGCCAGCAGTGAAGCGCCAGGGACTTATTCACCCCTCCACTTT
v_call: TRBV11-2; j_call: TRBJ2-7; clone_size: once; d_call: -; cdr3_aa: CASSLDRRDWGEQYF; cdr3_nt: TGTGCCAGCAGCTTAGATCGTAGGGACTGGGGCGAGCAGTACTTC
v_call: TRBV5-1; j_call: TRBJ1-1; clone_size: -; d_call: TRBD1; cdr3_aa: CASATGTAGTEAFF; cdr3_nt: TGCGCCAGCGCTACCGGGACAGCAGGCACTGAAGCTTTCTTT
v_call: TRBV7-9; j_call: TRBJ2-4; clone_size: once; d_call: -; cdr3_aa: CASSLLVDFKNIQYF; cdr3_nt: TGTGCCAGCAGCTTACTGGTGGACTTCAAAAACATTCAGTACTTC
v_call: TRBV7-3; j_call: TRBJ2-3; clone_size: -; d_call: TRBD1; cdr3_aa: CASSLGQGSDTQYF; cdr3_nt: TGTGCCAGCAGCTTAGGACAGGGGTCAGATACGCAGTATTTT
v_call: TRBV4-2; j_call: TRBJ2-5; clone_size: -; d_call: TRBD1; cdr3_aa: CASSQAGGGQETQYF; cdr3_nt: TGTGCCAGCAGCCAAGCAGGGGGTGGGCAAGAGACCCAGTACTTC
v_call: TRBV5-5; j_call: TRBJ1-1; clone_size: few; d_call: -; cdr3_aa: CASSFQGSGVAFF; cdr3_nt: TGTGCCAGCAGCTTCCAGGGGTCCGGGGTAGCTTTCTTT
v_call: TRBV7-6; j_call: TRBJ2-7; clone_size: -; d_call: -; cdr3_aa: CASSLARGYEQYF; cdr3_nt: TGTGCCAGCAGCTTAGCGAGGGGATACGAGCAGTACTTC
v_call: TRBV4-1; j_call: TRBJ1-1; clone_size: -; d_call: -; cdr3_aa: CASRVGTEAFF; cdr3_nt: TGCGCCAGCAGGGTAGGGACTGAAGCTTTCTTT
v_call: TRBV30; j_call: TRBJ1-6; clone_size: -; d_call: -; cdr3_aa: CAWTQLGRPLHF; cdr3_nt: TGTGCCTGGACCCAACTCGGGCGGCCCCTCCACTTT
v_call: TRBV25-1; j_call: TRBJ1-2; clone_size: -; d_call: -; cdr3_aa: CASSWVNGYTF; cdr3_nt: TGTGCCAGCAGCTGGGTGAATGGCTACACCTTC
v_call: TRBV13; j_call: TRBJ2-1; clone_size: -; d_call: -; cdr3_aa: CASRSGGGFNEQFF; cdr3_nt: TGTGCCAGCAGATCAGGAGGTGGTTTCAATGAGCAGTTCTTC
v_call: TRBV6-1; j_call: TRBJ1-6; clone_size: -; d_call: -; cdr3_aa: CASSEGPFSPLHF; cdr3_nt: TGTGCCAGCAGTGAAGGACCCTTTTCACCCCTCCACTTT
v_call: TRBV15; j_call: TRBJ2-5; clone_size: -; d_call: -; cdr3_aa: CATSRSPERETQYF; cdr3_nt: TGTGCCACCAGCAGATCCCCCGAGAGGGAGACCCAGTACTTC
v_call: TRBV16; j_call: TRBJ1-1; clone_size: -; d_call: -; cdr3_aa: CASSHIDRGTEAFF; cdr3_nt: TGTGCCAGCAGCCATATCGACCGGGGCACTGAAGCTTTCTTT
v_call: TRBV5-3; j_call: TRBJ1-1; clone_size: once; d_call: TRBD1; cdr3_aa: CASTLYRGAIPEAFF; cdr3_nt: TGTGCCAGCACCCTGTACAGGGGAGCTATCCCTGAAGCTTTCTTT
v_call: TRBV7-9; j_call: TRBJ1-5; clone_size: -; d_call: -; cdr3_aa: CASSLGTQPQHF; cdr3_nt: TGTGCCAGCAGCTTAGGGACTCAGCCCCAGCATTTT
v_call: TRBV5-4; j_call: TRBJ2-2; clone_size: -; d_call: -; cdr3_aa: CASSLTPAAGELFF; cdr3_nt: TGTGCCAGCAGCTTGACACCTGCAGCCGGGGAGCTGTTTTTT
v_call: TRBV5-1; j_call: TRBJ1-5; clone_size: -; d_call: TRBD1; cdr3_aa: CASSLGQPGQGNQPQHF; cdr3_nt: TGCGCCAGCAGCTTGGGACAGCCGGGACAGGGTAATCAGCCCCAGCATTTT
v_call: TRBV19; j_call: TRBJ2-7; clone_size: -; d_call: -; cdr3_aa: CASSRARGEYEQYF; cdr3_nt: TGTGCCAGTAGTCGGGCCAGGGGTGAGTACGAGCAGTACTTC
v_call: TRBV5-5; j_call: TRBJ2-7; clone_size: -; d_call: -; cdr3_aa: CASSVFGGAYEQYF; cdr3_nt: TGTGCCAGCAGCGTATTTGGAGGGGCCTACGAGCAGTACTTC
v_call: TRBV21-1; j_call: TRBJ2-3; clone_size: -; d_call: -; cdr3_aa: CASSKAPGTQYF; cdr3_nt: TGTGCCAGCAGCAAAGCGCCGGGAACGCAGTATTTT
v_call: TRBV19; j_call: TRBJ1-2; clone_size: -; d_call: -; cdr3_aa: CASSINAVGGYGYTF; cdr3_nt: TGTGCCAGTAGTATAAATGCCGTGGGTGGCTATGGCTACACCTTC
v_call: TRBV5-1; j_call: TRBJ2-7; clone_size: -; d_call: -; cdr3_aa: CASSLDLGEQYF; cdr3_nt: TGCGCCAGCAGCTTGGATCTAGGCGAGCAGTACTTC
v_call: TRBV18; j_call: TRBJ1-1; clone_size: -; d_call: -; cdr3_aa: CASSPEMNTEAFF; cdr3_nt: TGTGCCAGCTCACCGGAGATGAACACTGAAGCTTTCTTT
v_call: TRBV9; j_call: TRBJ1-2; clone_size: -; d_call: -; cdr3_aa: CASSVGSTGRVAF; cdr3_nt: TGTGCCAGCAGCGTAGGGTCAACCGGAAGGGTGGCCTTC
v_call: TRBV7-8; j_call: TRBJ1-4; clone_size: -; d_call: TRBD1; cdr3_aa: CASSTRQGDEKLFF; cdr3_nt: TGTGCCAGCAGCACGCGACAGGGGGATGAAAAACTGTTTTTT
v_call: TRBV7-2; j_call: TRBJ1-1; clone_size: -; d_call: -; cdr3_aa: CASSFGGVMNTEAFF; cdr3_nt: TGTGCCAGCAGCTTTGGGGGGGTCATGAACACTGAAGCTTTCTTT
v_call: TRBV5-6; j_call: TRBJ2-5; clone_size: -; d_call: -; cdr3_aa: CASSPGRWSGRETQYF; cdr3_nt: TGTGCCAGCAGCCCAGGGAGGTGGTCAGGGAGAGAGACCCAGTACTTC
v_call: TRBV2; j_call: TRBJ2-1; clone_size: -; d_call: -; cdr3_aa: CASGWGGTLSYNEQFF; cdr3_nt: TGTGCCAGCGGGTGGGGTGGGACTCTCTCCTACAATGAGCAGTTCTTC
v_call: TRBV30; j_call: TRBJ1-3; clone_size: -; d_call: -; cdr3_aa: CAWSVFGQALSGNTIYF; cdr3_nt: TGTGCCTGGAGTGTATTCGGGCAGGCACTCTCTGGAAACACCATATATTTT
v_call: TRBV18; j_call: TRBJ1-5; clone_size: few; d_call: TRBD1; cdr3_aa: CASSGQGNNQPQHF; cdr3_nt: TGTGCCAGCTCGGGACAGGGGAACAATCAGCCCCAGCATTTT
v_call: TRBV4-1; j_call: TRBJ1-3; clone_size: -; d_call: TRBD1; cdr3_aa: CASSRPGQGPSGNTIYF; cdr3_nt: TGCGCCAGCAGCCGACCCGGACAGGGCCCCTCTGGAAACACCATATATTTT
v_call: TRBV29-1; j_call: TRBJ2-5; clone_size: -; d_call: -; cdr3_aa: CSVLITTGSPREQYF; cdr3_nt: TGCAGCGTCCTTATAACGACAGGGTCCCCTCGGGAGCAGTACTTC
v_call: TRBV30; j_call: TRBJ2-7; clone_size: -; d_call: -; cdr3_aa: CAWSRVGTSYEQYF; cdr3_nt: TGTGCCTGGAGTAGGGTAGGGACCTCCTACGAGCAGTACTTC
v_call: TRBV19; j_call: TRBJ2-5; clone_size: -; d_call: -; cdr3_aa: CASAWRPQETQYF; cdr3_nt: TGTGCCAGTGCGTGGCGGCCACAAGAGACCCAGTACTTC
v_call: TRBV7-3; j_call: TRBJ1-2; clone_size: few; d_call: -; cdr3_aa: CASSQEGVVGYTF; cdr3_nt: TGCGCCAGCAGCCAAGAGGGTGTGGTTGGCTACACCTTC
v_call: TRBV19; j_call: TRBJ2-1; clone_size: -; d_call: -; cdr3_aa: CASSKWDPSRNEQFF; cdr3_nt: TGTGCCAGTAGTAAATGGGACCCATCAAGGAATGAGCAGTTCTTC